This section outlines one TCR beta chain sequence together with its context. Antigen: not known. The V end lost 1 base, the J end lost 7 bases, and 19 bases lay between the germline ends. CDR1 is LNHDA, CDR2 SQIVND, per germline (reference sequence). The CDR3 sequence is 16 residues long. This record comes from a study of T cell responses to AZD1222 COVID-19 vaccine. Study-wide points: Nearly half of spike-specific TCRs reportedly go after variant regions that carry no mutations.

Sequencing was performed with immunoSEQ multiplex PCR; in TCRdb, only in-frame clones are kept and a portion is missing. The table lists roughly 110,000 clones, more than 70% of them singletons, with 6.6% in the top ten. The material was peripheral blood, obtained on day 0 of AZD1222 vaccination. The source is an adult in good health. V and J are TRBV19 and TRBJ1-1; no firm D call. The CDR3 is CASSIVGPARPYEAFF. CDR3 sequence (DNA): TGTGCCAGTAGTATAGTCGGACCGGCCCGGCCCTATGAAGCTTTCTTT.